Given below is one T cell receptor beta chain in context. Its antigen target is currently unknown. No much larger clone exists at a distance of one base, and base qualities are not known. The CDR3 regions of human TCRbeta chains were analyzed by immunosequencing. In the authors' own workflow: Repertoire TCRs were checked for matches against a reference library of SARS-CoV-2-specific TCRs that had been generated using the MIRA antigen-specificity platform. Breadth meant the fraction of unique TCRs that were SARS-CoV-2-associated, whereas depth meant the fraction of total T cells that were SARS-CoV-2-associated. Using the MIRA data, each spike-specific TCR was mapped to the spike region that the TCR reacts to and placed in a CD4 or CD8 class. Log10-transformed breadth and depth values were compared by one-way ANOVA with Sidak's multiple comparisons tests. TCRdb provides this immuneACCESS table in a form limited to in-frame rearrangements. Some clones are lacking; in checked studies, under half of them reflect an unresolved V gene, and why the rest are absent is not known. Clone size and the V and J calls come from that table; the DNA yielded D and trimming. The sample yields about 93,000 clones; around 87% were counted once. About 2.5% of the sample is held by the ten biggest clonotypes.

V drops 2 bases and J drops 6 bases, leaving 14 bases in between. There are 14 amino acids in the CDR3, from cysteine to phenylalanine inclusive. Only CDR3 DNA remains: 42 bases, in frame from the first base. CDR1 LGHDT and CDR2 YNNKEL were looked up in the germline V gene (reference sequence). The sample's time point label is to be understood as: about 28 days (+/-7) after the second vaccine dose. AZD1222 recipients given second doses at about 4 weeks or at about 12 weeks were pooled, since spike-specific TCR depth and breadth were not found to differ between the two schedules. Vaccinee samples came from UK trials COV001 and COV002, including a single-blind randomized controlled phase 2/3 trial of AZD1222 (ChAdOx1 nCoV-19) in healthy adults. Trial participant PBMC samples were collected at day 0 and day 28 after the second dose for TCRbeta chain sequencing. The data were taken from a study of T cell responses to AZD1222 COVID-19 vaccine (dated by TCRdb to the early 2020s). Concerning the study at large: A total of more than 230 trial participants underwent TCR sequencing, of whom around 200 received two doses of AZD1222 and roughly 25 received two doses of the MenACWY control vaccine. Enrollment into the trials was organized by age into subgroups of 18-55, 56-69 and 70-plus years, and those subgroups contained roughly 140, 27 and 60 TCR-sequenced participants, respectively.

What the work shows at the level of the full study, not this receptor alone: Because no day 14 peak-response samples were available, the repertoires could be characterized only after the peak T cell response. Epitopes outside the regions mutated in the B.1.351 and B.1.1.7 variants were reportedly recognized by nearly half of the unique spike-specific TCRs. Most participants were white British and females outnumbered males, and the authors suggested that clonal diversity may have been underestimated. The whole spike protein was spanned by vaccine-associated CD4 TCRs, and dominant responses were seen in regions 160-218 and 743-854. After two AZD1222 doses, spike-specific TCR breadth and depth were significantly higher than at day 0 and than in MenACWY recipients. The 56-69-year group was small, and its depth increase did not reach significance, likely because of low power. Only six AZD1222 recipients were SARS-CoV-2 seropositive at baseline, limiting conclusions about previously exposed vaccinees.

Specimen: peripheral blood, collected 28 days after the second AZD1222 dose. This TCR was recovered from an adult who received the AZD1222 COVID-19 vaccine. The sequence joins TRBV3-1 (or the pseudogene TRBV3-2) to TRBJ2-7; the D gene remains uncertain. The DNA sequence reads TGTGCCAGCAGCCAAACGACTCCGGCAGGCGAGCAGTACTTC. Its translation is CASSQTTPAGEQYF.